A single sample gave rise to the 10 T cell receptor beta chains below, sequenced in a study of PD-L1 blockade in urothelial cancer. The time point was: peripheral blood 6 weeks after treatment start. Using immunoSEQ multiplex PCR, the repertoire was profiled, and TCRdb retains in-frame clones only, with some absent. Of around 69,000 clones in the sample, roughly 90% were seen once. The sample in question was PBMCs, obtained around atezolizumab (anti-PD-L1) treatment. These receptors came from a woman aged 80 or over with urothelial cancer.

This clone was seen a single time. The genes are TRBV18 and TRBJ2-2; perhaps TRBD1 as D (5 bases). Trimming stripped 6 bases from V and 1 base from J, with 15 bases between. There are 16 residues in the CDR3. CDR1 KGHSH and CDR2 LQKENI come from the germline V gene. CDR3 sequence: CASSPIIQENTGELFF. DNA for the CDR3: TGTGCCAGCTCCCCCATAATACAGGAGAACACCGGGGAGCTGTTTTTT.

The rearrangement uses TRBV5-1 and TRBJ2-3, with D possibly matching TRBD1 (5 bases). The CDR3 loop spans 15 amino acids. Trimming left V 9 bases short and J 4 bases short, with 21 bases between. Germline V lookup: CDR1 SGHRS, CDR2 YFSETQ. The CDR3 DNA reads TGCGCCACCGCCCGTGCAGGGTCCGAGTCAGATACGCAGTATTTT. Translated: CATARAGSESDTQYF.

The chain joins TRBV19 to TRBJ2-7, with TRBD2 matching over 11 bases. Germline V CDR1 and CDR2: LNHDA, SQIVND (reference sequence). With 2 bases clipped from V and 7 bases from J, the junction kept 7 bases outside the gene matches. This CDR3 contains 15 residues. The DNA for the CDR3 is TGTGCCAGTAGTATAACGACTAGCGGGATCTTAGAGCAGTACTTC. It codes for CASSITTSGILEQYF.

This clone was seen just once. V usage is TRBV10-2 and J usage is TRBJ2-3; possibly TRBD2 for D (6 bases). V gave up 6 bases and J gave up 6 bases, with 10 bases separating them. The CDR3 extends over 12 amino acids. The germline V gene encodes CDR1 WSHSY and CDR2 SAAADI. CDR3 in amino acids: CASSGTLDTQYF. CDR3 bases: TGCGCCAGCAGCGGGACTCTGGATACGCAGTATTTT.

This clone occurred a few times. The chain uses TRBV29-1 and TRBJ1-5; a weak D match, TRBD1 (6 bases). This CDR3 has 12 amino acids. Looked up from germline, CDR1 is SQVTM and CDR2 is ANQGSEA. Deletions cut 6 bases from V and 6 bases from J, with 12 bases between. CDR3: CSVGAGSQPQHF. CDR3 sequence (DNA): TGCAGCGTGGGGGCAGGGAGTCAGCCCCAGCATTTT.

The chain has TRBV9 and TRBJ2-1, with D perhaps TRBD1 (5 bases). Germline V gene data show CDR1 as SGDLS and CDR2 as YYNGEE. CDR3 length: 14 residues. Trimming pared 2 bases from V and 12 bases from J, leaving 18 bases between. The CDR3 spells CASSVTDTLQRQFF. The CDR3 nucleotides are TGTGCCAGCAGCGTCACGGACACCCTACAGCGGCAGTTCTTC.

The chain is built from TRBV29-1 and TRBJ1-2, with 8 bases matching TRBD1. There are 14 residues in the CDR3. With V trimmed by 7 bases and J by 5 bases, 12 bases remained unmatched. CDR1 and CDR2 (germline): SQVTM, ANQGSEA. The CDR3 here is CSARGQGARYGYTF. In nucleotides, the CDR3 is TGCAGCGCCCGGGGGCAGGGGGCTCGTTATGGCTACACCTTC.

The chain employs TRBV6-1 and TRBJ2-3; D might be TRBD2 (5 bases). The CDR3 totals 14 residues. V gave up 7 bases and J gave up 0 bases, with 11 bases separating them. Germline V gives CDR1 MNHNS, CDR2 SASEGT. The CDR3 sequence is CASMFSVSTDTQYF. The CDR3 DNA follows: TGTGCCAGCATGTTTAGCGTGAGCACAGATACGCAGTATTTT.

In its sample, this clone was seen a few times. The genes are TRBV14 and TRBJ2-1; D gene unclear. Trimming removed 0 bases at V and 0 bases at J, with 6 bases between. Looked up from germline, CDR1 is SGHDN and CDR2 is FVKESK. The CDR3 loop spans 15 amino acids. The CDR3 DNA reads as TGTGCCAGCAGCCAAGAACTGAGCTCCTACAATGAGCAGTTCTTC. Amino acid sequence: CASSQELSSYNEQFF.

V and J are TRBV28 and TRBJ2-4; no firm D call. This CDR3 is built from 14 residues. The germline V gene has CDR1 MDHEN and CDR2 SYDVKM. V was cut by 5 bases and J by 0 bases, with 8 bases left in between. CDR3 sequence: CASSLLVAKNIQYF. The CDR3, as DNA: TGTGCCAGCAGTCTACTGGTAGCCAAAAACATTCAGTACTTC. Full variable domain (rest looked up from reference TRBV28 and TRBJ2-4): DVKVTQSSRYLVKRTGEKVFLECVQDMDHENMFWYRQDPGLGLRLIYFSYDVKMKEKGDIPEGYSVSREKKERFSLILESASTNQTSMYLCASSLLVAKNIQYFGAGTRLSVL.